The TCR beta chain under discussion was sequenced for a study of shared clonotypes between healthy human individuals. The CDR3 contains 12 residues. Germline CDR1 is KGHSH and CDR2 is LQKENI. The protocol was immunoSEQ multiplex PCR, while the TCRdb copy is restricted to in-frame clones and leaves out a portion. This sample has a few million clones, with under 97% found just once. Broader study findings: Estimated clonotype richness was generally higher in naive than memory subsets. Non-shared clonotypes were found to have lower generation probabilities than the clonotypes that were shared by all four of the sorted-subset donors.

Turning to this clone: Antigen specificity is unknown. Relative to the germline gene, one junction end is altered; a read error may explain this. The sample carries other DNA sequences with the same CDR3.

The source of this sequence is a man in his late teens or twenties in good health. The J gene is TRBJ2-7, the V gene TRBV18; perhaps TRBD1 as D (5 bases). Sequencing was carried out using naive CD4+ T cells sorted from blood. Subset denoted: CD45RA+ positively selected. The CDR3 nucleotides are TGTGCCAGCTCTCCACAGGTCGGCGAGCAGTACTTC. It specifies CASSPQVGEQYF.